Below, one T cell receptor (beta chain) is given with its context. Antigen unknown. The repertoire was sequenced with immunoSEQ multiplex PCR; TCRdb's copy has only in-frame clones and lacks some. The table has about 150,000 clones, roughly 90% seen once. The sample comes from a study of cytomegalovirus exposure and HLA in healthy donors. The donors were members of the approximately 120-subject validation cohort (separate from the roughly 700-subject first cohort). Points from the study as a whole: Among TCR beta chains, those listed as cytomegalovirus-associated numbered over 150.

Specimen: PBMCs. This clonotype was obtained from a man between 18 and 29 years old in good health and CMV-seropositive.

CDR3: CASSLLPTSGSDTQYF. DNA of the CDR3: TGTGCCAGCAGTTTATTGCCGACTAGCGGGAGTGATACGCAGTATTTT. This chain connects TRBV27 to TRBJ2-3, with TRBD2 matching over 12 bases. The CDR3 sequence is 16 residues long. The junction had 5 bases not matched to a gene; V was cut back by 1 base and J by 6 bases. Germline V lookup: CDR1 MNHEY, CDR2 SMNVEV (reference sequence).